This entry concerns a single T cell receptor (beta chain). The length of the CDR3 is 14 residues. Germline V gene lookup returns CDR1 MNHEY and CDR2 SMNVEV (reference sequence). Trimming cost V 7 bases and J 1 base, with 11 bases left between them. The sample originates from a study of T cell responses to AZD1222 COVID-19 vaccine. Study at large: Both about-4-week and about-12-week second-dose recipients were combined.

Only in-frame clones appear in the TCRdb table, and some are missing; sequencing was by immunoSEQ multiplex PCR. Of about 200,000 clones in the sample, 70% to 90% were seen once. The sample consisted of peripheral blood, taken on day 0 of AZD1222 vaccination. The chain recombines TRBV27 with TRBJ1-3; D remains unclear. The sequence came from an adult in good health. Written as DNA, the CDR3 is TGTGCCAGCACCCCGGACCTTTCTGGAAACACCATATATTTT. Encoded protein: CASTPDLSGNTIYF.